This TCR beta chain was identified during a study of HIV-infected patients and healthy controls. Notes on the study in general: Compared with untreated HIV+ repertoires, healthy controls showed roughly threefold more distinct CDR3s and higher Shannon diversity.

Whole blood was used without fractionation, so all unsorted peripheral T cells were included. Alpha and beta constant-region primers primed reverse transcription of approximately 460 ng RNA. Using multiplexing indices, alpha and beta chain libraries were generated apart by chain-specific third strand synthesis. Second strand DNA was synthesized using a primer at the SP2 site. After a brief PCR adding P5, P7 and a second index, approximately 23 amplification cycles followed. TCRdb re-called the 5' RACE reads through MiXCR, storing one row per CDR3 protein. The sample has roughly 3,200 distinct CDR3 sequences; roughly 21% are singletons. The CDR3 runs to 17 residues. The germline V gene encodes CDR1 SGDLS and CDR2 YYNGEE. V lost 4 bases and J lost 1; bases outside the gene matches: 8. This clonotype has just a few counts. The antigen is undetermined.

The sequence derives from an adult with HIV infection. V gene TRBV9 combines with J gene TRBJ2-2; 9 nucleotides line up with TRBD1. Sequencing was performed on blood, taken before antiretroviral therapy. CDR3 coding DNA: TGTGCCAGCAGCTCCAGAACAGGGGGCGGGAACACCGGGGAGCTGTTTTTT. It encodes CASSSRTGGGNTGELFF.